This T cell receptor beta chain appears in the sequencing data of a study of tumor-infiltrating lymphocytes in primary liver carcinoma (TCRdb year 2017). About the study as a whole: Between November 2015 and 2016, a handful of patients in China with histopathologically diagnosed primary liver carcinoma had surgical resection. Of the five patients, three men and two women aged 30 to 69 years, four had hepatocellular carcinoma and one had combined HCC and intrahepatic cholangiocarcinoma. Tumors of the five patients were stage T1-T3 N0M0 with maximum diameters of 4.2 to 10 cm. Samples yielded roughly 3.5 to 8 million productive TCRbeta reads; read depth did not differ significantly between tissue types. Across five regions of each liver tumor, along with adjacent normal tissue and blood, the study brought together TCRbeta repertoire sequencing, expression microarrays and whole-exome sequencing. A total of roughly 35 specimens from 5 patients went through TCRbeta repertoire sequencing, namely 25 tumor regions, 5 adjacent noncancerous liver tissues and 5 peripheral blood samples. Technical replicate repertoires showed high reproducibility, with mean shared-clone rates about 0.92 and correlation coefficients above 0.95. Broad study findings and their caveats: The study included only five patients, and the authors note findings should be validated in a larger study. Bulk unsorted samples precluded comparing CD4+ and CD8+ T cell repertoires. Because only the TCR beta chain was sequenced and unpaired alpha chains were not captured, true repertoire diversity is likely underestimated. Consistent with antigen-driven expansion, pairs of tumor regions showed higher repertoire overlap (mean around 36%) than either tumor-adjacent pairs (about 17%) or tumor-blood pairs (about 14%). The top 250 clones made up a significantly larger repertoire fraction in tumors than in blood (p = 0.039).

A constant-region primer and ProtoScript II reverse transcriptase were used to reverse-transcribe TCRbeta-specific cDNA from around 530 ng total RNA. The TCRbeta libraries were prepared through three rounds of nested multiplex PCR following a slightly modified ARM-PCR procedure. Each of the first two PCR rounds ran for approximately 9 cycles using multiplex TRBV1-TRBV30 forward primers together with a Cbeta reverse primer. Sample barcodes and Illumina adapters were attached in a final 25-cycle PCR using Deep VentR polymerase. Before sequencing, amplicons of 200-500 bp were purified from gel using a QIAquick gel extraction kit. An Illumina HiSeq 2500 was used to sequence the TCRbeta amplicons, generating 250-bp paired-end reads. The study's processing was this. Reads were quality-trimmed with Trimmomatic v0.33, and paired reads were merged with FLASH v1.2.11 to recover full CDR3 sequences. V, D and J germline segments were assigned to the rearranged TCRbeta sequences by MiGEC v1.2.1b. Clonotype statistics, along with Shannon-Wiener diversity indices, were calculated using VDJtools v1.0.0. To cut down on sampling bias, every analysis after diversity analysis relied on just the 250 most abundant clonotypes from each sample. In TCRdb, the public reads were trimmed at Q25 with fastp and aligned with MiXCR, with productive beta chains retained. Identical CDR3 proteins give one entry, which carries the most common genes and DNA. The V and J calls, along with clone size, are taken from TCRdb and not from the paper's own processing. The sample has nearly 200,000 distinct CDR3 sequences on record, 65% of them singletons. About 7.1% of the sample lies in the top ten.

RNA from unsorted whole blood was extracted with TRIzol reagent, and germline DNA was obtained with the DNeasy Blood & Tissue kit. Patients had chronic HBV infection and were treatment-naive at sampling. About 3.6 milliliters of peripheral blood were collected into K2EDTA tubes before surgery. On this clonotype: Its specific antigen is unknown. One junction end disagrees with the germline gene, perhaps due to a read error.

Reading from cysteine to phenylalanine, the CDR3 counts 14 amino acids. Only CDR3 DNA remains: 42 bases, in frame from the first base. Reading the germline V gene gives CDR1 SGHNT and CDR2 YENEEA. The source material was peripheral blood. The receptor was isolated from a woman aged 60-70 years with primary liver carcinoma and hepatitis B virus infection. Recombination connected TRBV11-3 to TRBJ2-1; the D segment cannot be called with confidence. The DNA reads TGTGTCAGCAGCTTTGGCCTTACGTACAATGAGCAGTTCTTC. It is translated as CVSSFGLTYNEQFF.